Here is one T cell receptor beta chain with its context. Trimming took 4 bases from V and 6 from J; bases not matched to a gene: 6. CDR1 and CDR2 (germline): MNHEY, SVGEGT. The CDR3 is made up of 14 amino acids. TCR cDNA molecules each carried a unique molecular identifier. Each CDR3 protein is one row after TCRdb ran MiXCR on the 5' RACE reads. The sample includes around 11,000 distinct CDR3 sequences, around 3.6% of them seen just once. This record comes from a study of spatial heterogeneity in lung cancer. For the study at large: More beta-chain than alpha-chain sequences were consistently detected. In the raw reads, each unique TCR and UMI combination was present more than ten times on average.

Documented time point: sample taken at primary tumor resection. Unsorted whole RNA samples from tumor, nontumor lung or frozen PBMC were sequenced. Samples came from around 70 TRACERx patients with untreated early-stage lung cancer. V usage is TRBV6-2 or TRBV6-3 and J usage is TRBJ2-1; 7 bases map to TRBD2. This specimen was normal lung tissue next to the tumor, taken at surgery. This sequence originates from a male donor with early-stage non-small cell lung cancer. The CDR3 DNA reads TGTGCCAGCAGTTGGACTAGTCTGGGCAATGAGCAGTTCTTC. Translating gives CASSWTSLGNEQFF.